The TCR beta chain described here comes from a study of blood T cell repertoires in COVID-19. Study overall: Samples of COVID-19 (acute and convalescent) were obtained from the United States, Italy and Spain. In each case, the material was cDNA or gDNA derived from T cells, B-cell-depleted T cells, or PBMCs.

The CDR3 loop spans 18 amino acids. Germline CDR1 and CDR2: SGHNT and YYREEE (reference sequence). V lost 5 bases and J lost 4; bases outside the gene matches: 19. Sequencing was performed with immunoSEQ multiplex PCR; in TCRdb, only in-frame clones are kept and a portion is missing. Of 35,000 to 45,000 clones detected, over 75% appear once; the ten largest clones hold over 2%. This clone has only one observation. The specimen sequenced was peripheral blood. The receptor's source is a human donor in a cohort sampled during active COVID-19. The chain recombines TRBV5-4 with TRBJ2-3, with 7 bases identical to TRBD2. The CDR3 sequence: CASSPWGGVGAGADTQYF. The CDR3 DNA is TGTGCCAGCAGTCCCTGGGGGGGGGTGGGAGCCGGGGCAGATACGCAGTATTTT.